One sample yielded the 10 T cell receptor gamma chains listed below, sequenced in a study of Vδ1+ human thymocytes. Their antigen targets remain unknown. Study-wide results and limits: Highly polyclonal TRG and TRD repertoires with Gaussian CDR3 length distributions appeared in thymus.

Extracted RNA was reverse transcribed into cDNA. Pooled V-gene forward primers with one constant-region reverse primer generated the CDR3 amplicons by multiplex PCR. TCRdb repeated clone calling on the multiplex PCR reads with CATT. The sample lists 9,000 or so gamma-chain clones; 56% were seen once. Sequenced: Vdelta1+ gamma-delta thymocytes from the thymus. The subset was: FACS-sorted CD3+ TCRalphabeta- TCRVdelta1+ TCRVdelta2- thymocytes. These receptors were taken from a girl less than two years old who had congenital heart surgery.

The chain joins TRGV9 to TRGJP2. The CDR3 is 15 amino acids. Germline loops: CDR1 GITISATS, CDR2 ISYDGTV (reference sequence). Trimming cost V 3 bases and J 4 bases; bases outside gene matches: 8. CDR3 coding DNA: TGTGCCTTGTGGGAGCCCATAATTAGTGATTGGATCAAGACGTTT. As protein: CALWEPIISDWIKTF.

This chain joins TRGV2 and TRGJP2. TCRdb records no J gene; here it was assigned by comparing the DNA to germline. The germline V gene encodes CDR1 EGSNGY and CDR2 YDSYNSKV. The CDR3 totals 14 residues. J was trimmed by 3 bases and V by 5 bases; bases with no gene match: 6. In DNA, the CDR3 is TGTGCCACCTGGGGAGGGGGTAGTGATTGGATCAAGACGTTT. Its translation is CATWGGGSDWIKTF.

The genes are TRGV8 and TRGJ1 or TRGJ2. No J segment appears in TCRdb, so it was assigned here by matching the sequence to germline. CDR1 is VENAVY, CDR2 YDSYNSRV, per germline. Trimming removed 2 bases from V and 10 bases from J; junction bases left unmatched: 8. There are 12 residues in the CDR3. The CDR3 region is CATWDKGGKKLF. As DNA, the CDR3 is TGTGCCACCTGGGATAAGGGAGGGAAGAAACTCTTT.

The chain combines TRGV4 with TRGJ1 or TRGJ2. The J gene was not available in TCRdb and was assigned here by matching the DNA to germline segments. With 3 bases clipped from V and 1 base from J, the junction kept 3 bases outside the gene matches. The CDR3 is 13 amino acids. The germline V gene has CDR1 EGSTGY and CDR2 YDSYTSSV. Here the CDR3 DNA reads TGTGCCACCTGGGATCCAAATTATTATAAGAAACTCTTT. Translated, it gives CATWDPNYYKKLF.

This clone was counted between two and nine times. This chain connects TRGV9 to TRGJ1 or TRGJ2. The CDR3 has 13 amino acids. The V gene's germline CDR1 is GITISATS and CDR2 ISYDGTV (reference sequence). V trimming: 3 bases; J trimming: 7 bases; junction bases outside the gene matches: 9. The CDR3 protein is CALWEPPGYKKLF. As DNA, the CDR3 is TGTGCCTTGTGGGAGCCCCCGGGATATAAGAAACTCTTT.

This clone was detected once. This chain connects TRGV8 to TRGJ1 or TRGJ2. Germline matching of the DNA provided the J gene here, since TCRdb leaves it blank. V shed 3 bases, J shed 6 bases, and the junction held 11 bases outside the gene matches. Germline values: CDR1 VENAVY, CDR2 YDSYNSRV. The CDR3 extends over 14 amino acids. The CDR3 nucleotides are TGTGCCACCTGGGATCTGCGTGAACGTTATAAGAAACTCTTT. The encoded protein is CATWDLRERYKKLF.

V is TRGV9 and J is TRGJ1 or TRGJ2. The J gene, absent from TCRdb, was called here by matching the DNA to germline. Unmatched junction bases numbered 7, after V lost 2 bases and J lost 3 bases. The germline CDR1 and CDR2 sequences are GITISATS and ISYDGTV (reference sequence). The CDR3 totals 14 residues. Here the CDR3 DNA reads TGTGCCTTGTGGGAGGGCCCTGGTTATTATAAGAAACTCTTT. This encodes CALWEGPGYYKKLF.

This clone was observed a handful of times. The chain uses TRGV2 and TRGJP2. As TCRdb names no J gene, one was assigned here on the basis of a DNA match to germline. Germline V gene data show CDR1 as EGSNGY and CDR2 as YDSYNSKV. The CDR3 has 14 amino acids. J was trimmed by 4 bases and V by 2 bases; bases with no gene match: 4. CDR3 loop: CATWDVLSDWIKTF. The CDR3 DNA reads TGTGCCACCTGGGACGTTCTTAGTGATTGGATCAAGACGTTT.

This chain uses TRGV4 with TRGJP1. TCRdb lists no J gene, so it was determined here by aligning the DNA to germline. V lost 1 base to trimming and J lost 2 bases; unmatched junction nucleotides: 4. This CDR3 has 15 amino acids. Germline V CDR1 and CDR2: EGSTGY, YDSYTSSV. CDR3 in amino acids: CATWDGGTTGWFKIF. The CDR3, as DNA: TGTGCCACCTGGGATGGAGGAACCACTGGTTGGTTCAAGATATTT.

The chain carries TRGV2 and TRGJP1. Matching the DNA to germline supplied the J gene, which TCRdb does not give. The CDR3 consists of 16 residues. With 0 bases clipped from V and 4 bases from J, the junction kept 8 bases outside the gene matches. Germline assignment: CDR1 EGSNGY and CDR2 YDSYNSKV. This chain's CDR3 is CATWDGLGVTGWFKIF. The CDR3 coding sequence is TGTGCCACCTGGGACGGGCTTGGAGTCACTGGTTGGTTCAAGATATTT.